This TCR beta chain was identified during a study of T cell repertoires in cytomegalovirus infection. In the study overall: Indications came from public TCR beta signatures; they pointed to CMV infection and to a matching HLA type. Broader study findings: Frequencies of public TCR beta families were cumulated, and this identified carriers of CMV plus the relevant HLA.

Concerning this clonotype: The antigen is undetermined.

This CDR3 is built from 16 residues. Trimming cost V 3 bases and J 0 bases, with 13 bases left between them. Germline V gives CDR1 SGHNT, CDR2 YYREEE (reference sequence). TCRdb re-called the reads through MiXCR, storing one row per CDR3 protein. This table holds about 480,000 distinct CDR3 sequences, roughly a third found once. The source is a human donor in good health (CMV status not recorded). Some clones in this sample may be carry-over from other donors' samples. The sequenced sample was cultured PBMCs, obtained from culture after CMV antigen stimulation. The chain employs TRBV5-4 and TRBJ2-4, with TRBD2 as a possible D gene (6 bases). DNA of the CDR3: TGTGCCAGCAGCTCCCGCGGGGTGCTAGCCAAAAACATTCAGTACTTC. Translation gives CASSSRGVLAKNIQYF.